Shown below are 6 T cell receptor beta chains from a single sample sequenced in a study of cytomegalovirus exposure and HLA in healthy donors. PCR employed 60 Vbeta and 13 Jbeta primers. The method was immunoSEQ multiplex PCR; TCRdb's version includes in-frame clones alone and lacks a portion of them. The table includes about 190,000 clones, approximately 78% detected once. The sample was PBMCs. The receptor source for this set is a woman under 40 in good health and CMV-seropositive.

V gene TRBV27 combines with J gene TRBJ2-1; tentatively, D is TRBD2 (5 bases). Deletions cut 3 bases from V and 8 bases from J, with 20 bases between. The CDR3 spans 16 residues. Per the germline V gene, CDR1 is MNHEY and CDR2 is SMNVEV (reference sequence). In DNA, the CDR3 is TGTGCCAGCAGTTTTCGAGGGCGAGCGTATACGGATGAGCAGTTCTTC. Residues: CASSFRGRAYTDEQFF.

V is TRBV13 and J is TRBJ2-7; 9 bases are a match to TRBD2. The V and J ends lost 4 bases and 2 bases, in that order; junction bases with no gene match: 30. This CDR3 region has 23 residues. Germline V gives CDR1 PRHDT, CDR2 FYEKMQ (reference sequence). Here the CDR3 reads CASSSTFRREGLQDNRPTYEQYF. The CDR3 DNA reads as TGTGCCAGCAGCTCCACCTTTAGGCGGGAGGGCCTTCAGGACAATCGTCCAACCTACGAGCAGTACTTC.

This rearrangement joins TRBV4-1 to TRBJ2-7; D is perhaps TRBD2 (6 bases). Trimming stripped 0 bases from V and 0 bases from J, with 12 bases between. CDR1 is MGHRA, CDR2 YSYEKL, per germline. The CDR3 extends over 16 amino acids. In DNA, the CDR3 is TGCGCCAGCAGCCAAGATGGGCGGGGCACCTCCTACGAGCAGTACTTC. Encoded protein: CASSQDGRGTSYEQYF.

Only a few counts were recorded for this clone. The V gene is TRBV9, the J gene TRBJ2-2; a weak D match, TRBD2 (6 bases). The germline V and J ends were trimmed by 6 bases and 7 bases, with 16 bases remaining between them. CDR1 is SGDLS and CDR2 is YYNGEE in the germline V gene. This CDR3 has 14 amino acids. CDR3 sequence reads: CASNVRGGGGELFF. The CDR3 bases are TGTGCCAGCAACGTTAGGGGAGGCGGCGGGGAGCTGTTTTTT.

This clone was counted once. This chain links TRBV15 with TRBJ1-3; D uncertain. Germline-derived CDR1 and CDR2 are LNHNV and YYDKDF (reference sequence). With 3 bases removed from V and 2 bases from J, the gap between germline ends came to 14 bases. This CDR3 comprises 16 residues. The CDR3 sequence is CATSRVRLGTGNTIYF. The CDR3 DNA reads TGTGCCACCAGCAGGGTTCGACTAGGTACTGGAAACACCATATATTTT. The full variable domain, its missing parts supplied by reference TRBV15 and TRBJ1-3, is DAMVIQNPRYQVTQFGKPVTLSCSQTLNHNVMYWYQQKSSQAPKLLFHYYDKDFNNEADTPDNFQSRRPNTSFCFLDIRSPGLGDTAMYLCATSRVRLGTGNTIYFGEGSWLTVV.

This clone has just one count. This chain uses TRBV14 with TRBJ1-6; D call uncertain. V was pared by 1 base and J by 7 bases, with 11 bases between. The CDR3 is 15 amino acids. CDR1 is SGHDN, CDR2 FVKESK, per germline. The CDR3 sequence is CASSQVNSPNSPLHF. DNA of the CDR3: TGTGCCAGCAGCCAAGTCAACAGTCCAAATTCACCCCTCCACTTT.